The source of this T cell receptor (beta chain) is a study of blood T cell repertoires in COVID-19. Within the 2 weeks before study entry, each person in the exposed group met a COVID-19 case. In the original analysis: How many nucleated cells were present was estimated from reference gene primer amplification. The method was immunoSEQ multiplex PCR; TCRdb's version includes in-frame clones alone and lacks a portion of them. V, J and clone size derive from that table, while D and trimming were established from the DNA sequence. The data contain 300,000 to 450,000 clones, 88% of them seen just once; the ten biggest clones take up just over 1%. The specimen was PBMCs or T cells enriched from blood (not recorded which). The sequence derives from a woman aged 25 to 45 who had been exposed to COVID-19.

As DNA, the CDR3 is TGCGCCAGCAGCCCAGACCCAGGGGATACAGCTTTCTTT. It translates to CASSPDPGDTAFF. The chain carries TRBV4-1 and TRBJ1-1; D is perhaps TRBD1 (6 bases). With 4 bases removed from V and 10 bases from J, the gap between germline ends came to 16 bases. The CDR3 has 13 residues. Germline CDR1 and CDR2: MGHRA and YSYEKL.